This T cell receptor (beta chain) was observed in a study of shared clonotypes between healthy human individuals. The assay was immunoSEQ multiplex PCR, and TCRdb's table has in-frame clones only and misses some. The sample has approximately 710,000 clones, 80% to 95% seen once. CDR3 length: 14 residues. Per germline, CDR1 MNHEY and CDR2 SMNVEV (reference sequence). Germline trimming cut 5 bases from V and 4 bases from J; bases unmatched to any gene: 6. About this clone itself: Its target is unknown.

Study-wide results and caveats: Memory subsets had estimated richness that was generally smaller than that of naive subsets.

Sequenced: memory CD8+ T cells from PBMCs. Sample subset: CD45RO+ cells pooled with CCR7-negative TemRA cells. The chain is built from TRBV27 and TRBJ1-2, with 8 bases lining up with TRBD1. This receptor was taken from a man between 18 and 35 years old in good health. Some clones in this sample may be carry-over from other donors' samples. Here the CDR3 reads CASSGPDRVYGYTF. CDR3 sequence (DNA): TGTGCCAGCAGTGGACCGGACAGGGTCTATGGCTACACCTTC.